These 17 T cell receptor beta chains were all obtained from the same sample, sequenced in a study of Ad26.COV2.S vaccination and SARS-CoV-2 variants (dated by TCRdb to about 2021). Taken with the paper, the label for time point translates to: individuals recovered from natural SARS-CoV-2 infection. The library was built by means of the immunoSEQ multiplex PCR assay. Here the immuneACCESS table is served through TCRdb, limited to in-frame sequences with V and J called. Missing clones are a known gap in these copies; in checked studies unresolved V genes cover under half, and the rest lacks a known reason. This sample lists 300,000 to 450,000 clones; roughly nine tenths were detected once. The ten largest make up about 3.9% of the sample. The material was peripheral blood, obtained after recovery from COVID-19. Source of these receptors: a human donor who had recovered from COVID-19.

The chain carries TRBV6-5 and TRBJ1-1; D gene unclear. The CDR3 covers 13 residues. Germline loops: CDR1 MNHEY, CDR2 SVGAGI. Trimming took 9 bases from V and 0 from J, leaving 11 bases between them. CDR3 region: CASAQPMNTEAFF. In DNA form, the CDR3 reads TGTGCCAGTGCACAGCCCATGAACACTGAAGCTTTCTTT.

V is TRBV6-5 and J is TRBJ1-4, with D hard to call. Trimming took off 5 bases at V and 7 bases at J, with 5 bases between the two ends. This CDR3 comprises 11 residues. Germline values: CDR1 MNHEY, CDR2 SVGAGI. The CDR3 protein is CASSPPEKLFF. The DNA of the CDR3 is TGTGCCAGCAGTCCCCCTGAAAAACTGTTTTTT.

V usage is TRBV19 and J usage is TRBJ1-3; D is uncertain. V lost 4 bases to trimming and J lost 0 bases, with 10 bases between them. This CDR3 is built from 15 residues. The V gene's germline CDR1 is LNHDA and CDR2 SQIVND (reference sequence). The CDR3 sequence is CASSSTAFSGNTIYF. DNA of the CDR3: TGTGCCAGTAGTAGTACAGCGTTCTCTGGAAACACCATATATTTT.

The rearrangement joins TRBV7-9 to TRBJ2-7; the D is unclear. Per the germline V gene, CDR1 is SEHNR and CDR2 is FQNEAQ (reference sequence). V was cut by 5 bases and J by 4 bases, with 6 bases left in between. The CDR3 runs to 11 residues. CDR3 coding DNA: TGTGCCAGCAGCCGAAGTTACGAGCAGTACTTC. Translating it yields CASSRSYEQYF.

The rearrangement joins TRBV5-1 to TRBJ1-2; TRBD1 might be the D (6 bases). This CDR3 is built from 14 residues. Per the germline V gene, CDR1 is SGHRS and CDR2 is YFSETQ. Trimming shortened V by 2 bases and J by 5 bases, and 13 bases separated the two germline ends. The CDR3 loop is CASSLTGQGYGYTF. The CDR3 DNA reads TGCGCCAGCAGCTTAACAGGGCAGGGGTATGGCTACACCTTC. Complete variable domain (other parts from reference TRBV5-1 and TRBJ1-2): KAGVTQTPRYLIKTRGQQVTLSCSPISGHRSVSWYQQTPGQGLQFLFEYFSETQRNKGNFPGRFSGRQFSNSRSEMNVSTLELGDSALYLCASSLTGQGYGYTFGSGTRLTVV.

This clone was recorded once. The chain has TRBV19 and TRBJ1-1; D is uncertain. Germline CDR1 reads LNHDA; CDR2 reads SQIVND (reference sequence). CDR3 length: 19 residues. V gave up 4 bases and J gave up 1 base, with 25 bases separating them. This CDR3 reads CASSSPGRSGRVGNTEAFF. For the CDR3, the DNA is TGTGCCAGTAGTAGCCCCGGGCGCTCGGGAAGGGTAGGGAACACTGAAGCTTTCTTT.

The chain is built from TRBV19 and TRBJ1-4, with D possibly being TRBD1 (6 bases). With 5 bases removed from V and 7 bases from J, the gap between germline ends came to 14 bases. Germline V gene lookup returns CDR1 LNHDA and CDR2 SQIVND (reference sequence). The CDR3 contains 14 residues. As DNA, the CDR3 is TGTGCCAGTAGTGATACAGGGCTTGTTGAAAAACTGTTTTTT. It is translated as CASSDTGLVEKLFF.

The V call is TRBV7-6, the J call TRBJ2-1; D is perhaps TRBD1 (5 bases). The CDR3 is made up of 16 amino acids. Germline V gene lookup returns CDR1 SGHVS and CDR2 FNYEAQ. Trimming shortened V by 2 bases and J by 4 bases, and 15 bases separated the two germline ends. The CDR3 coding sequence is TGTGCCAGCAGCTTATACGTAGGGGAAATATACAATGAGCAGTTCTTC. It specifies CASSLYVGEIYNEQFF.

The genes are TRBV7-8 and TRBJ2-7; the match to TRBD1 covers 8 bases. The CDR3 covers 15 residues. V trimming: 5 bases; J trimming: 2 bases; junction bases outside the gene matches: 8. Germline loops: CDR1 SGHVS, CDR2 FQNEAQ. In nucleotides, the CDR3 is TGTGCCAGCAGCACCCGGACAGGGAGCGCCTACGAGCAGTACTTC. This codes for CASSTRTGSAYEQYF. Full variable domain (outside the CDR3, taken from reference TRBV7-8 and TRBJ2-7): GAGVSQSPRYKVAKRGQDVALRCDPISGHVSLFWYQQALGQGPEFLTYFQNEAQLDKSGLPSDRFFAERPEGSVSTLKIQRTQQEDSAVYLCASSTRTGSAYEQYFGPGTRLTVT.

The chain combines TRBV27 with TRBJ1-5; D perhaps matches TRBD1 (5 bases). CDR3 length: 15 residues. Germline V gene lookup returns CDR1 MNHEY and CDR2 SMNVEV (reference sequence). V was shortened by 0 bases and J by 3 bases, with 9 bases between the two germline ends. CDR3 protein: CASSLSDSFNQPQHF. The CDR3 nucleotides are TGTGCCAGCAGTTTATCAGACAGCTTCAATCAGCCCCAGCATTTT.

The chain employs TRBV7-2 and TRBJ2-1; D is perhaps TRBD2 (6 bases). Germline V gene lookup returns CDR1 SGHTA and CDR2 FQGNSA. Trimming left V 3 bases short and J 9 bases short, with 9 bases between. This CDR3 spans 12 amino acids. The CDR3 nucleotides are TGTGCCAGCAGCTTGTTGCGGGGTGAGCAGTTCTTC. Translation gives CASSLLRGEQFF.

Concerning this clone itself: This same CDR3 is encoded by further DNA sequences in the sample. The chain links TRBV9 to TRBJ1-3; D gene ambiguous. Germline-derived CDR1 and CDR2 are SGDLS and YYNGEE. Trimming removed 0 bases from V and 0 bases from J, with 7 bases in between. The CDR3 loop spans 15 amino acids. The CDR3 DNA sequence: TGTGCCAGCAGCGTAGACGCTTACTCTGGAAACACCATATATTTT. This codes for CASSVDAYSGNTIYF.

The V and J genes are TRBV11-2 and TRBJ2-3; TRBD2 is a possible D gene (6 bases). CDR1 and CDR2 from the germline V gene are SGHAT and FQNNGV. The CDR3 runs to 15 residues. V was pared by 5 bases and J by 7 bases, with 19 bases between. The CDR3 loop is CASSPPLAQRNTQYF. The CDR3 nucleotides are TGTGCCAGCAGCCCTCCACTAGCCCAGAGAAATACGCAGTATTTT. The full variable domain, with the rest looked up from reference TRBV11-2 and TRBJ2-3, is EAGVAQSPRYKIIEKRQSVAFWCNPISGHATLYWYQQILGQGPKLLIQFQNNGVVDDSQLPKDRFSAERLKGVDSTLKIQPAKLEDSAVYLCASSPPLAQRNTQYFGPGTRLTVL.

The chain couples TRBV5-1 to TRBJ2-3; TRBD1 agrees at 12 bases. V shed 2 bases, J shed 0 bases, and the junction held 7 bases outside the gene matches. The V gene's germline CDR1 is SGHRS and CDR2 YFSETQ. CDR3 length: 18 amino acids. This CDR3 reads CASSFSGTGGFSTDTQYF. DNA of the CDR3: TGCGCCAGCAGCTTTTCCGGGACAGGGGGCTTTAGCACAGATACGCAGTATTTT.

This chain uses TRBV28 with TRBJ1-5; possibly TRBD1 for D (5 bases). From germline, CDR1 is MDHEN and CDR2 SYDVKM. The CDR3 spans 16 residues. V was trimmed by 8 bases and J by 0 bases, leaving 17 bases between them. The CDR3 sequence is CASSGTPDYSNQPQHF. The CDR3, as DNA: TGTGCCAGCTCCGGGACCCCCGATTATAGCAATCAGCCCCAGCATTTT.

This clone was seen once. The CDR3 loop is CATSRERTGSYNEQFF. Here the CDR3 DNA reads TGTGCCACCAGCAGGGAGAGGACTGGGTCCTACAATGAGCAGTTCTTC. The rearrangement uses TRBV15 and TRBJ2-1; weak D call: TRBD2 (5 bases). This CDR3 has 16 amino acids. Trimming left V 3 bases short and J 1 base short, with 13 bases between. The germline V gene has CDR1 LNHNV and CDR2 YYDKDF (reference sequence).

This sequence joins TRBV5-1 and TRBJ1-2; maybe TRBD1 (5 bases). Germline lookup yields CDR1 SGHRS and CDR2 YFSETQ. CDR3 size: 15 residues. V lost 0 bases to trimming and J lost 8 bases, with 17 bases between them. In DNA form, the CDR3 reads TGCGCCAGCAGCTTGGAGGGGTTGAGGGAGGGAGGCTACACCTTC. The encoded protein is CASSLEGLREGGYTF. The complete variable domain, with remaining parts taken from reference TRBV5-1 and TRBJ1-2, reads KAGVTQTPRYLIKTRGQQVTLSCSPISGHRSVSWYQQTPGQGLQFLFEYFSETQRNKGNFPGRFSGRQFSNSRSEMNVSTLELGDSALYLCASSLEGLREGGYTFGSGTRLTVV.